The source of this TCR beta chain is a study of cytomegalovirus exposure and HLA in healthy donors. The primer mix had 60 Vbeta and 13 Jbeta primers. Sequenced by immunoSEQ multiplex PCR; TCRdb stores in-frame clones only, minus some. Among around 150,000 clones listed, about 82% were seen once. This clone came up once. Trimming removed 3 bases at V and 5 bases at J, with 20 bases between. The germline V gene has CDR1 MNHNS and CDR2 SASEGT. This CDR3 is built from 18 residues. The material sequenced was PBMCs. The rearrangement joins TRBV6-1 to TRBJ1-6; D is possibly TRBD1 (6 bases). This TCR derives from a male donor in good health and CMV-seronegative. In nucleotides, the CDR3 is TGTGCCAGCAGTGAGCAACCGATTCTGACAGGCAATAATTCACCCCTCCACTTT. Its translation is CASSEQPILTGNNSPLHF.